The T cell receptor (beta chain) described here comes from a study of blood T cell repertoires in COVID-19. Which cohort a participant joined came from the clinical history participants gave. Recovered status applied to Cohort 3 donors who had two consecutive negative PCRs. It also applied to those with clearance or with symptom resolution. The CDR3 spans 16 residues. Trimming cost V 1 base and J 8 bases, with 19 bases left between them. Germline V gene sequence: CDR1 SGHTA, CDR2 FQGTGA. Original processing methods: Reference gene primer amplification gave nucleated cell count estimates. Data came from immunoSEQ multiplex PCR; TCRdb stores just in-frame clones and leaves some out. The V and J calls and clone size were taken over from that table, and D and trimming were inferred from the DNA. Among a few hundred thousand clones listed, approximately 83% were seen once.

Sequencing was performed on PBMCs or T cells enriched from blood (not recorded which). The TCR comes from a man between 50 and 59 years old who had recovered from COVID-19. J is TRBJ2-3 and V is TRBV7-3; D possibly corresponds to TRBD2 (6 bases). CDR3 DNA: TGTGCCAGCAGCTTAAATAGGGTGGGGGACTCATCTACGCAGTATTTT. It codes for CASSLNRVGDSSTQYF.